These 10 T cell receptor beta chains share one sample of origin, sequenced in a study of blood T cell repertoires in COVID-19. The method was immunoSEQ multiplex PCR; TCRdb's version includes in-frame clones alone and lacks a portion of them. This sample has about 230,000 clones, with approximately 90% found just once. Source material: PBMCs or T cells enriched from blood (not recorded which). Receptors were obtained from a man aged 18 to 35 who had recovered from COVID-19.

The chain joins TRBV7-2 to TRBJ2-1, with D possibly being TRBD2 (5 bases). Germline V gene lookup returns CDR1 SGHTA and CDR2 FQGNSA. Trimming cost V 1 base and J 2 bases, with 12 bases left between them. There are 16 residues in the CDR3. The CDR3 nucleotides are TGTGCCAGCAGCTTAGACCTCCGGGGAGCCTACAATGAGCAGTTCTTC. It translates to CASSLDLRGAYNEQFF.

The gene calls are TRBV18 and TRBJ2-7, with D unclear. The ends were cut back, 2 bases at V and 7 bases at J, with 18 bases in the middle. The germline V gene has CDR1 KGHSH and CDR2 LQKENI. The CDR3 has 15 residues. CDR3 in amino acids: CASSPALGPLREQYF. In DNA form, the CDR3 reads TGTGCCAGCTCACCAGCCTTGGGTCCACTAAGAGAGCAGTACTTC. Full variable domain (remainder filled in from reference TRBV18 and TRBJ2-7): NAGVMQNPRHLVRRRGQEARLRCSPMKGHSHVYWYRQLPEEGLKFMVYLQKENIIDESGMPKERFSAEFPKEGPSILRIQQVVRGDSAAYFCASSPALGPLREQYFGPGTRLTVT.

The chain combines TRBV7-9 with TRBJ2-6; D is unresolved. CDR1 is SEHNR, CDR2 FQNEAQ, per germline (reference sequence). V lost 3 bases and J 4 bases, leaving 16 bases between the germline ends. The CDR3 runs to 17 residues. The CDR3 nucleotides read TGTGCCAGCAGCTTTAGCCCAGTAATGATAGGGGCCAACGTCCTGACTTTC. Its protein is CASSFSPVMIGANVLTF.

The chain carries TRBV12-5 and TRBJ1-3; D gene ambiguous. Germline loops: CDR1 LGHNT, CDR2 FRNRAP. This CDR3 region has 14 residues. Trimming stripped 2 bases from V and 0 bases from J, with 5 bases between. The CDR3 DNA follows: TGTGCTAGTGGTTTGTGGGCCTCTGGAAACACCATATATTTT. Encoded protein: CASGLWASGNTIYF.

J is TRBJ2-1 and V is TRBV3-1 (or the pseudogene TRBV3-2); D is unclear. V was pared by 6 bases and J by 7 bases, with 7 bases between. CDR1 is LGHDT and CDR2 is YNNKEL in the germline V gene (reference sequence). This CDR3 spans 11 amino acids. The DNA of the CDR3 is TGTGCCAGCAGGGGCGTGAATGAGCAGTTCTTC. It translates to CASRGVNEQFF.

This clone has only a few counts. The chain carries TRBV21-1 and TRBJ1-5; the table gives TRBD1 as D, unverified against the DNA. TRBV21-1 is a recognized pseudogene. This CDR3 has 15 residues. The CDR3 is CASSLRDSACQPQHF. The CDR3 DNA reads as TGTGCCAGCAGCCTACGGGACAGCGCGTGTCAGCCCCAGCATTTT.

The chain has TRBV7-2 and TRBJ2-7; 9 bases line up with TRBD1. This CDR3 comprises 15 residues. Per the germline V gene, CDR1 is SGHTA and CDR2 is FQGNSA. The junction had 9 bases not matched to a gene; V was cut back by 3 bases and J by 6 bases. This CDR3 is CASSLGGTGTGEQYF. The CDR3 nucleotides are TGTGCCAGCAGCTTGGGGGGGACAGGGACCGGCGAGCAGTACTTC. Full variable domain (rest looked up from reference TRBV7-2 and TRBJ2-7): GAGVSQSPSNKVTEKGKDVELRCDPISGHTALYWYRQSLGQGLEFLIYFQGNSAPDKSGLPSDRFSAERTGGSVSTLTIQRTQQEDSAVYLCASSLGGTGTGEQYFGPGTRLTVT.

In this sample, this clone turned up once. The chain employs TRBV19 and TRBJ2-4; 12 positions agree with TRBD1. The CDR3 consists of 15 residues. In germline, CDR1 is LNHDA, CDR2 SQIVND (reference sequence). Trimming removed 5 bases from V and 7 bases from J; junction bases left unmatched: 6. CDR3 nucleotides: TGTGCCAGTAGTCTGGGACAGGGGGCTGGGAACATTCAGTACTTC. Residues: CASSLGQGAGNIQYF.

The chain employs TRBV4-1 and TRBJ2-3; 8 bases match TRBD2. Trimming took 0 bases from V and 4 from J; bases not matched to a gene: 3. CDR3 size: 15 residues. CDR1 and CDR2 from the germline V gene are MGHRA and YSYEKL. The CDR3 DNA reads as TGCGCCAGCAGCCAAGAAGTAGCGGGGCCAGATACGCAGTATTTT. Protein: CASSQEVAGPDTQYF.

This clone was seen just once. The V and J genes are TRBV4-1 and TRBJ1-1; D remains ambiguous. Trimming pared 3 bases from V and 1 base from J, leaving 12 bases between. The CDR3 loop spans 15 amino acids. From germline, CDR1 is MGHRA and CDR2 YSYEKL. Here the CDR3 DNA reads TGCGCCAGCAGCCAGGAGGCAGCCGGGAACACTGAAGCTTTCTTT. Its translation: CASSQEAAGNTEAFF.